Listed below are T cell receptor beta chains from one sample, sequenced in a study of blood T cell repertoires in COVID-19. Some clones are missing from TCRdb's copy, which holds only in-frame ones; the method was immunoSEQ multiplex PCR. Of roughly 130,000 clones listed, around 87% are singletons. What was sequenced was peripheral blood. The receptors come from a woman aged 55-70 years with acute or convalescent COVID-19. Both conserved end residues are part of each CDR3. The order of the fields is J gene, D gene, V gene, CDR3 DNA, CDR3 protein. A D gene is named only where the DNA matches it firmly.

TRBJ2-1 | TRBD2 | TRBV18 | TGTGCCAGCTCACCAATCAGCGGGGCTAATGAGCAGTTCTTC | CASSPISGANEQFF
TRBJ2-5 | . | TRBV6-1 | TGTGCCAGCAGTGAACAGAAAGAGACCCAGTACTTC | CASSEQKETQYF
TRBJ1-2 | . | TRBV19 | TGTGCCAGTAGTCCCCAGGCCAAACTTGGCTACACCTTC | CASSPQAKLGYTF
TRBJ2-7 | . | TRBV27 | TGTGCCAGCAGTTTTCGTCGTGGGGCCCTGAGCTCCTACGAGCAGTACTTC | CASSFRRGALSSYEQYF
TRBJ1-1 | TRBD1 | TRBV5-4 | TGTGCCAGCAGCTTGGGGGGGAGACAGGGCCACACTGAAGCTTTCTTT | CASSLGGRQGHTEAFF
TRBJ1-5 | . | TRBV28 | TGTGCCAGCAGTGCGGGGGGTGGCAATCAGCCCCAGCATTTT | CASSAGGGNQPQHF
TRBJ2-1 | TRBD2 | TRBV24-1 | TGTGCCACCTCAAGATGGGGGGGAAACAATGAGCAGTTCTTC | CATSRWGGNNEQFF
TRBJ2-4 | . | TRBV21-1 | TGTGCCAGCAGCAAACGGGAAGACCTCGGGGGAGGCAGTAAAAACATTCAGTACTTC | CASSKREDLGGGSKNIQYF
TRBJ1-1 | . | TRBV14 | TGTGCCAGCAGCCAAGTGGTAGCCGTGAACACTGAAGCTTTCTTT | CASSQVVAVNTEAFF
TRBJ1-2 | . | TRBV6-2/TRBV6-3 | TGTGCCAGCAGTTACTTACGACGAACAGGCCAGCCCTTCTATGGCTACACCTTC | CASSYLRRTGQPFYGYTF